This T cell receptor beta chain was found in a study of blood T cell repertoires in COVID-19. The CDR3 is 13 residues long. Between the trimmed V and J ends, which lost 3 bases and 1 base, there was a span of 9 bases. CDR1 DFQATT and CDR2 SNEGSKA come from the germline V gene (reference sequence). This table comes from immunoSEQ multiplex PCR, and its TCRdb copy is limited to in-frame clones, with some not included. The repertoire holds tens of thousands of clones, around four fifths seen once, with 12% in the top ten. Sequencing input: peripheral blood. This sequence originates from a human donor in a cohort sampled during active COVID-19. The chain employs TRBV20-1 and TRBJ1-1, with a weak D call TRBD1 (6 bases). The CDR3 DNA is TGCAGTGCTAGTGGGACATCGAACACTGAAGCTTTCTTT. It translates to CSASGTSNTEAFF.